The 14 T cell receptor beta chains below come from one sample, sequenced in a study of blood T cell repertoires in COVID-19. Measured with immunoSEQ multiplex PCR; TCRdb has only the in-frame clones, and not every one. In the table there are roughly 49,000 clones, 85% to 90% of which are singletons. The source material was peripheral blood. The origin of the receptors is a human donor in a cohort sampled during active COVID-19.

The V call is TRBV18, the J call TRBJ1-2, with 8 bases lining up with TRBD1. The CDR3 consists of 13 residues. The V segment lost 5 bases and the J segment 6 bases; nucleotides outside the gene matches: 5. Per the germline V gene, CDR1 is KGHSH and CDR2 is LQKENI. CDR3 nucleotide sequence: TGTGCCAGCTCATTGGACAGGGAGGATGGCTACACCTTC. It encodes CASSLDREDGYTF.

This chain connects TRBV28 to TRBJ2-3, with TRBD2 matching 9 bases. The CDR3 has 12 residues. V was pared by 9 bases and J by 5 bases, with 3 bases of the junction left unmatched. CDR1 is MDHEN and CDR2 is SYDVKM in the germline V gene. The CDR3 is CASGTSRDTQYF. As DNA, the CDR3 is TGTGCCAGTGGGACTAGCCGAGATACGCAGTATTTT.

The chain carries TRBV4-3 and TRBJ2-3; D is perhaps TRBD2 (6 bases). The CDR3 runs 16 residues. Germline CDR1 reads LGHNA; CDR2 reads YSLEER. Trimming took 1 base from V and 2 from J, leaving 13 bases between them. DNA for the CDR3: TGCGCCAGCAGCCAAGTCGGGGGACTGTACACAGATACGCAGTATTTT. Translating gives CASSQVGGLYTDTQYF.

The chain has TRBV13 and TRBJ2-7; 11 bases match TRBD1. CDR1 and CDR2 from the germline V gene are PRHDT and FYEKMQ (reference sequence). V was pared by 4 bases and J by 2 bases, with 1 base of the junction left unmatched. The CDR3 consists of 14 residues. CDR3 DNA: TGTGCCAGCAGCTCGGGACAGGGGGCCTACGAGCAGTACTTC. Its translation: CASSSGQGAYEQYF.

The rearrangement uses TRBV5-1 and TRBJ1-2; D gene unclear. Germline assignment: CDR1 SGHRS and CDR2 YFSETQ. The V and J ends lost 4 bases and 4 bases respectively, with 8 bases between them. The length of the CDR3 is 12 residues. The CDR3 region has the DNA TGCGCCAGCAGCCAAGACACCTATGGCTACACCTTC. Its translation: CASSQDTYGYTF. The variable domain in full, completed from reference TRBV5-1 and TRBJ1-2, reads KAGVTQTPRYLIKTRGQQVTLSCSPISGHRSVSWYQQTPGQGLQFLFEYFSETQRNKGNFPGRFSGRQFSNSRSEMNVSTLELGDSALYLCASSQDTYGYTFGSGTRLTVV.

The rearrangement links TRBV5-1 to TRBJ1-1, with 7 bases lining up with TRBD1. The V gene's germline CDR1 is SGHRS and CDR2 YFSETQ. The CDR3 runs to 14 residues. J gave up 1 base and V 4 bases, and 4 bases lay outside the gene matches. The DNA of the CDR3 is TGCGCCAGCAGCGCCCAGGGGGGGAACACTGAAGCTTTCTTT. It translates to CASSAQGGNTEAFF.

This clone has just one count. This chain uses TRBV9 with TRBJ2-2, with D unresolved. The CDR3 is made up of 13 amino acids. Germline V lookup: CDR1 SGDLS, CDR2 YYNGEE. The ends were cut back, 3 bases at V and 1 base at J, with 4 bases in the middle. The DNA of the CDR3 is TGTGCCAGCAGCGCCTTGAACACCGGGGAGCTGTTTTTT. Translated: CASSALNTGELFF.

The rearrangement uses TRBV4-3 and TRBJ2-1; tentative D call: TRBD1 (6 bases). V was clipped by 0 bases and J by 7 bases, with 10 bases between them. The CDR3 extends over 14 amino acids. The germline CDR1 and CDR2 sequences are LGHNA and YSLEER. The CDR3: CASSQDRGGNEQFF. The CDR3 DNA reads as TGCGCCAGCAGCCAAGACAGGGGTGGGAATGAGCAGTTCTTC.

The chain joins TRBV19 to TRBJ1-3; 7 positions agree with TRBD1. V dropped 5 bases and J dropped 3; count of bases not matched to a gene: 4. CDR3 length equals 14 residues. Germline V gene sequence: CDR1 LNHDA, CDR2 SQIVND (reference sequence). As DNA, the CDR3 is TGTGCCAGTAGTCTCGGGACAGTTGGAAACACCATATATTTT. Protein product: CASSLGTVGNTIYF.

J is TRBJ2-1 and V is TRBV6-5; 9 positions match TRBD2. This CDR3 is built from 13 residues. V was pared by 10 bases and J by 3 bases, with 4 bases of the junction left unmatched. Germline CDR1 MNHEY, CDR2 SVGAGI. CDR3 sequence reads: CATRAGGYNEQFF. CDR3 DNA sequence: TGTGCCACACGAGCGGGAGGCTACAATGAGCAGTTCTTC.

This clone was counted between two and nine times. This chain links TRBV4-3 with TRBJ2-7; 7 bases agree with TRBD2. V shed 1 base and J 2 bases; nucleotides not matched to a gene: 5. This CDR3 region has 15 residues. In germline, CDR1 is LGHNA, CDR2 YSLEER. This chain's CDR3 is CASSQAGGLAYEQYV. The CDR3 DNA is TGCGCCAGCAGCCAAGCGGGGGGACTGGCCTACGAGCAGTACGTC.

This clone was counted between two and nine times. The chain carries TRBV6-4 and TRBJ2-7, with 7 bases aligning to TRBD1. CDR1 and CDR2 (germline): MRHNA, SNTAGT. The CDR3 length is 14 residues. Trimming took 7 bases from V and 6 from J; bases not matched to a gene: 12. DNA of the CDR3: TGTGCCAGCATTATGACAGGGTTAGGGAGCGAGCAGTACGTC. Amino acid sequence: CASIMTGLGSEQYV.

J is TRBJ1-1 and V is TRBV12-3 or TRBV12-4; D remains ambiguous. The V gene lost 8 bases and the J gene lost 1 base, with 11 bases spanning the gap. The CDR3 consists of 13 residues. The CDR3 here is CASCWRGNTEAFF. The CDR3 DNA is TGTGCCAGCTGCTGGCGGGGGAACACTGAAGCTTTCTTT.

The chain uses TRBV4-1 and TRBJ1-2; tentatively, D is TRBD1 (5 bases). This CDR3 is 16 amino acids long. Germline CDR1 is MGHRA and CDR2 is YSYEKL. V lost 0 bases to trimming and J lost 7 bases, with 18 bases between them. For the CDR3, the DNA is TGCGCCAGCAGCCAAGATATAACAGGTGCTACGGGTGGCTACACCTTC. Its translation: CASSQDITGATGGYTF.